The 16 T cell receptor beta chains below were found in one sample sequenced in a study of T and B cells in COVID-19 patients. BIOMED2 TRB-A/B primer pools were used in multiplex TRB PCR. One entry per CDR3 protein, called by TCRdb with MiXCR from the multiplex PCR reads. The sample has 7,000 or so distinct CDR3 sequences, 20% to 30% seen once; the top ten hold 11%. From blood, roughly 220-550 ng of genomic DNA served as TRB template. Sequenced sample: blood. These receptors came from a human donor with active COVID-19.

At least ten counts were recorded for this clonotype. CDR3 region: CATSEPTSGRFTGELFF. In DNA form, the CDR3 reads TGTGCCACCAGTGAGCCCACTAGCGGGAGGTTCACCGGGGAGCTGTTTTTT. This chain links TRBV24-1 with TRBJ2-2; TRBD2 aligns across 12 bases. The CDR3 totals 17 residues. V shed 4 bases, J shed 4 bases, and the junction held 6 bases outside the gene matches. Germline-derived CDR1 and CDR2 are KGHDR and SFDVKD.

This clonotype is medium-sized in the sample. The chain has TRBV6-5 and TRBJ2-3, with TRBD1 matching 11 bases. Germline-derived CDR1 and CDR2 are MNHEY and SVGAGI. This CDR3 contains 15 residues. The J segment lost 5 bases and the V segment lost 4 bases, leaving 5 bases of the junction unmatched. The CDR3 DNA follows: TGTGCCAGCAGTTCGGGACAGGGGGTTGGAGATACGCAGTATTTT. Its protein is CASSSGQGVGDTQYF.

CDR3 nucleotides: TGTGCCAGCAGCTTGTCAAACAGGGGAAACACTGAAGCTTTCTTT. It yields the protein CASSLSNRGNTEAFF. This sequence joins TRBV7-2 and TRBJ1-1, with 7 positions matching TRBD1. With 3 bases clipped from V and 2 bases from J, the junction kept 6 bases outside the gene matches. Germline CDR1 is SGHTA and CDR2 is FQGNSA. The CDR3 is 15 residues long.

The gene calls are TRBV19 and TRBJ2-3; 12 bases are a match to TRBD2. The ends lost 6 bases at V and 3 bases at J; junction bases unmatched: 1. The CDR3 length is 14 residues. Germline-derived CDR1 and CDR2 are LNHDA and SQIVND (reference sequence). The CDR3 reads CASRLAGGTDTQYF. The CDR3, as DNA: TGTGCCAGTAGACTAGCGGGAGGAACAGATACGCAGTATTTT.

In its sample, this clonotype ranks as medium-sized. Here the CDR3 DNA reads TGTGCCTGGAGTGTACGTTTCGGGTTCGACACCGGGGAGCTGTTTTTT. Its protein product is CAWSVRFGFDTGELFF. This chain joins TRBV30 and TRBJ2-2; D ambiguous. The length of the CDR3 is 16 residues. V was trimmed by 0 bases and J by 3 bases, leaving 14 bases between them. Per germline, CDR1 GTSNPN and CDR2 SVGIG (reference sequence).

This clonotype was counted many times. The chain combines TRBV11-3 with TRBJ2-7; 8 positions match TRBD2. CDR3 size: 17 residues. The germline CDR1 and CDR2 sequences are SGHNT and YENEEA. V dropped 1 base and J dropped 6; count of bases not matched to a gene: 14. CDR3 in DNA: TGTGCCAGCAGCTTAGCCTATGGGGGCGGGAGGCCAGGCGAGCAGTACTTC. Translation gives CASSLAYGGGRPGEQYF.

This clonotype is deemed medium-sized. The chain has TRBV19 and TRBJ1-1; a possible D gene is TRBD1 (5 bases). CDR1 is LNHDA and CDR2 is SQIVND in the germline V gene (reference sequence). The CDR3 has 14 amino acids. The V and J ends lost 3 bases and 6 bases respectively, with 14 bases between them. In DNA form, the CDR3 reads TGTGCCAGTAGTATCAGGGAGAGAAGTCCTGAAGCTTTCTTT. This gives the protein CASSIRERSPEAFF.

This clonotype was seen a few times. This rearrangement joins TRBV6-1 to TRBJ2-5; D is perhaps TRBD2 (7 bases). Germline V gene lookup returns CDR1 MNHNS and CDR2 SASEGT. V lost 4 bases, J lost 9 bases, and 21 bases lay in between. The CDR3 has 15 residues. The CDR3 DNA sequence: TGTGCCAGCAGTGGACCAGGCGGTGGAGGGGGGGCCCAGTACTTC. Encoded protein: CASSGPGGGGGAQYF.

The V gene is TRBV24-1, the J gene TRBJ1-5, with no clear D. Between the trimmed V and J ends, which lost 10 bases and 4 bases, there was a span of 13 bases. The CDR3 sequence is 13 residues long. In germline, CDR1 is KGHDR, CDR2 SFDVKD. CDR3 in amino acids: CATRNLANQPQHF. The CDR3 bases are TGTGCCACTAGAAACCTGGCGAATCAGCCCCAGCATTTT.

In this sample, this clonotype turned up many times. The V call is TRBV15, the J call TRBJ2-7; TRBD2 matches at 11 bases. This CDR3 is built from 20 residues. In germline, CDR1 is LNHNV, CDR2 YYDKDF (reference sequence). Trimming took 0 bases from V and 4 from J; bases not matched to a gene: 17. CDR3 amino acids: CATSRDLTSGSASRLYEQYF. CDR3 DNA sequence: TGTGCCACCAGCAGAGACCTAACTAGCGGGAGCGCCAGCCGGTTGTACGAGCAGTACTTC.

V and J are TRBV4-3 and TRBJ2-3; TRBD2 might be the D (5 bases). The V end lost 0 bases, the J end lost 1 base, and 14 bases lay between the germline ends. Germline V gene lookup returns CDR1 LGHNA and CDR2 YSLEER. This CDR3 has 17 amino acids. The DNA of the CDR3 is TGCGCCAGCAGCCAAGATCGAAGGGAGAGCCGCACAGATACGCAGTATTTT. Its translation: CASSQDRRESRTDTQYF.

This clonotype was picked up one time. The chain links TRBV7-3 to TRBJ2-5, with D unclear. This CDR3 has 14 amino acids. CDR1 is SGHTA and CDR2 is FQGTGA in the germline V gene. V lost 5 bases and J 2 bases, leaving 12 bases between the germline ends. As DNA, the CDR3 is TGTGCCAGCAGCAACCTGGGTGATCAAGAGACCCAGTACTTC. Protein product: CASSNLGDQETQYF.

This clonotype ranks as medium-sized. The chain uses TRBV6-2 or TRBV6-3 and TRBJ2-1; D might be TRBD2 (6 bases). Germline V gives CDR1 MNHEY, CDR2 SVGEGT. The V end was cut by 5 bases, the J end by 4 bases, with 18 bases between. The CDR3 runs to 16 residues. This chain's CDR3 is CASSRTGTPAYNEQFF. The CDR3 DNA reads TGTGCCAGCAGTCGAACCGGGACTCCAGCATACAATGAGCAGTTCTTC.

The chain links TRBV7-2 to TRBJ2-5; TRBD2 matches 11 bases. Germline CDR1 SGHTA, CDR2 FQGNSA. The CDR3 has 16 amino acids. The V segment lost 4 bases and the J segment 5 bases; nucleotides outside the gene matches: 9. The CDR3 nucleotides read TGTGCCAGCAGCTCAAACTTAGCGGGGGGGGGGGAGACCCAGTACTTC. This codes for CASSSNLAGGGETQYF.

This clonotype occurred a few times. This sequence joins TRBV7-2 and TRBJ2-5; D may be TRBD2 (5 bases). V was trimmed by 5 bases and J by 5 bases, leaving 21 bases between them. The CDR3 length is 16 residues. CDR1 SGHTA and CDR2 FQGNSA come from the germline V gene. For the CDR3, the DNA is TGTGCCAGCAGCCGACTTGAAGGGCCCTCGGGGGAGACCCAGTACTTC. Translating it yields CASSRLEGPSGETQYF.

The chain uses TRBV7-2 and TRBJ2-7; 10 bases agree with TRBD2. V was pared by 5 bases and J by 5 bases, with 15 bases of the junction left unmatched. The CDR3 is 17 amino acids. From germline, CDR1 is SGHTA and CDR2 FQGNSA. CDR3 DNA sequence: TGTGCCAGCAGCCGGGGGGGGGCTAGCGGGAGAGAACACGAGCAGTACTTC. Translated, it gives CASSRGGASGREHEQYF.